These 26 T cell receptor beta chains came from one sample sequenced in a study of cytomegalovirus exposure and HLA in healthy donors. The PCR used 60 Vbeta and 13 Jbeta primers. The table came from immunoSEQ multiplex PCR; TCRdb's copy has only in-frame clones and leaves some out. The repertoire holds about 120,000 clones, with roughly 75% as singletons. Input material: PBMCs. These TCRs come from a female donor in good health and CMV-seronegative.

This sequence joins TRBV6-1 and TRBJ2-2, with D possibly TRBD2 on 6 matching bases. CDR3 size: 15 residues. Germline loops: CDR1 MNHNS, CDR2 SASEGT. CDR3 DNA sequence: TGTGGGGGGAGGTCTGGCAGTGAAGCGGTGGGGGAGCTGTTTTTT. This codes for CGGRSGSEAVGELFF.

The chain is built from TRBV7-8 and TRBJ2-7; 10 nucleotides line up with TRBD2. V lost 5 bases and J lost 2; bases outside the gene matches: 3. This CDR3 spans 14 amino acids. Germline assignment: CDR1 SGHVS and CDR2 FQNEAQ. CDR3 in DNA: TGTGCCAGCAGCCGGACTAGCGGACCCTACGAGCAGTACTTC. It is translated as CASSRTSGPYEQYF.

The V call is TRBV7-8, the J call TRBJ1-6, with a weak D call TRBD1 (5 bases). Germline-derived CDR1 and CDR2 are SGHVS and FQNEAQ. V lost 6 bases and J 13 bases, leaving 16 bases between the germline ends. This CDR3 is 13 amino acids long. The CDR3 region has the DNA TGTGCCAGCAGGGGACCAGCTACTAGCCCCCTCCACTTT. Translated: CASRGPATSPLHF.

V usage is TRBV18 and J usage is TRBJ1-2, with a weak D call TRBD1 (5 bases). The V end was cut by 3 bases, the J end by 2 bases, with 16 bases between. This CDR3 has 16 residues. The germline gives CDR1 KGHSH, CDR2 LQKENI. CDR3 coding DNA: TGTGCCAGCTCACCCACTGACAGACCAACAAACTATGGCTACACCTTC. Residues: CASSPTDRPTNYGYTF.

CDR3 sequence (DNA): TGTGCCAGCAGCCCTATCCAGGGGGCAACTAATGAAAAACTGTTTTTT. Amino acid sequence: CASSPIQGATNEKLFF. The chain joins TRBV7-8 to TRBJ1-4; 7 bases match TRBD1. Germline assignment: CDR1 SGHVS and CDR2 FQNEAQ. The junction had 6 bases not matched to a gene; V was cut back by 5 bases and J by 0 bases. The CDR3 spans 16 residues.

The chain carries TRBV10-2 and TRBJ2-2, with 11 bases matching TRBD2. The CDR3 totals 15 residues. The V and J ends lost 0 bases and 6 bases, in that order; junction bases with no gene match: 0. Germline-derived CDR1 and CDR2 are WSHSY and SAAADI. The DNA for the CDR3 is TGCGCCAGCAGTGAGTCGACTAGCGGGGCCGGGGAGCTGTTTTTT. Encoded protein: CASSESTSGAGELFF.

The chain is built from TRBV28 and TRBJ1-5, with 10 bases fitting TRBD1. CDR3 length: 15 residues. V lost 5 bases, J lost 7 bases, and 8 bases stayed unmatched. Germline CDR1 MDHEN, CDR2 SYDVKM. The CDR3, as DNA: TGTGCCAGCAGTATGGGGACAGGGGAATTGCAGCCCCAGCATTTT. It yields the protein CASSMGTGELQPQHF.

This clone showed up just a few times. The chain has TRBV19 and TRBJ1-1, with 9 bases identical to TRBD1. Germline V lookup: CDR1 LNHDA, CDR2 SQIVND (reference sequence). Losses at the gene ends were 5 bases for V and 0 bases for J; bases not matched to a gene: 4. The CDR3 is 15 amino acids. DNA for the CDR3: TGTGCCAGTAGTCCGGGACAGGGAATGAACACTGAAGCTTTCTTT. It encodes CASSPGQGMNTEAFF.

The rearrangement uses TRBV5-4 and TRBJ1-6; D might be TRBD1 (5 bases). V was shortened by 1 base and J by 7 bases, with 12 bases between the two germline ends. Per the germline V gene, CDR1 is SGHNT and CDR2 is YYREEE (reference sequence). The length of the CDR3 is 15 residues. The CDR3 loop is CASSLWGVRNSPLHF. Written as DNA, the CDR3 is TGTGCCAGCAGCTTGTGGGGGGTAAGGAATTCACCCCTCCACTTT.

This clone was seen only once. J is TRBJ1-1 and V is TRBV18; D might be TRBD1 (5 bases). Trimming shortened V by 2 bases and J by 0 bases, and 10 bases separated the two germline ends. This CDR3 has 15 amino acids. CDR1 and CDR2 from the germline V gene are KGHSH and LQKENI. The CDR3 nucleotides are TGTGCCAGCTCACCAGGGGCGCGAATGAACACTGAAGCTTTCTTT. Translation: CASSPGARMNTEAFF.

The chain joins TRBV7-7 to TRBJ2-1; D possibly corresponds to TRBD2 (6 bases). The CDR3 is 13 residues long. The V gene's germline CDR1 is SSHAT and CDR2 FNYEAQ (reference sequence). The V gene lost 1 base and the J gene lost 12 bases, with 13 bases spanning the gap. The CDR3 region is CASSLVLGGVQFF. The CDR3 nucleotides read TGTGCCAGCAGCTTAGTCCTCGGCGGGGTGCAGTTCTTC.

V gene TRBV4-1 combines with J gene TRBJ2-7, with 10 nucleotides matching TRBD1. V lost 3 bases to trimming and J lost 4 bases; unmatched junction nucleotides: 9. The CDR3 is 16 residues long. Germline CDR1 reads MGHRA; CDR2 reads YSYEKL. The chain's CDR3 is CASSHGFWGQGYEQYF. As DNA, the CDR3 is TGCGCCAGCAGCCATGGGTTTTGGGGACAGGGGTACGAGCAGTACTTC.

This chain uses TRBV29-1 with TRBJ1-1, with a weak D call TRBD1 (6 bases). The CDR3 runs 15 residues. Germline CDR1 reads SQVTM; CDR2 reads ANQGSEA. Trimming left V 4 bases short and J 6 bases short, with 21 bases between. CDR3 residues: CSVVRDTGRYAEAFF. The DNA for the CDR3 is TGCAGCGTTGTACGGGACACGGGAAGGTACGCTGAAGCTTTCTTT.

This clone was recorded a few times. The CDR3 region has the DNA TGCGCCAGCAGCCTCCTCTCGGGACAGGGGGTTGAAGAGACCCAGTACTTC. Its translation: CASSLLSGQGVEETQYF. This chain connects TRBV5-1 to TRBJ2-5; 11 bases line up with TRBD1. CDR3 size: 17 residues. Trimming removed 4 bases from V and 3 bases from J; junction bases left unmatched: 11. Germline CDR1 reads SGHRS; CDR2 reads YFSETQ. The full variable domain, in which reference TRBV5-1 and TRBJ2-5 provide the parts outside the CDR3, is KAGVTQTPRYLIKTRGQQVTLSCSPISGHRSVSWYQQTPGQGLQFLFEYFSETQRNKGNFPGRFSGRQFSNSRSEMNVSTLELGDSALYLCASSLLSGQGVEETQYFGPGTRLLVL.

The rearrangement links TRBV5-1 to TRBJ1-2; 8 nucleotides line up with TRBD1. The length of the CDR3 is 15 residues. The J segment lost 5 bases and the V segment lost 4 bases, leaving 10 bases of the junction unmatched. In germline, CDR1 is SGHRS, CDR2 YFSETQ. CDR3 nucleotides: TGCGCCAGCAGCAACTGGGGACAGGATACTTATGGCTACACCTTC. It encodes CASSNWGQDTYGYTF.

Notes on this clone: Additional DNA sequences in this sample encode the identical CDR3. DNA for the CDR3: TGTGCCAGCAGTTTGACTAGCGGAAGCTCCTACGAGCAGTACTTC. It is translated as CASSLTSGSSYEQYF. The chain uses TRBV6-1 and TRBJ2-7; 9 positions match TRBD2. Per the germline V gene, CDR1 is MNHNS and CDR2 is SASEGT. The V and J ends lost 5 bases and 0 bases, in that order; junction bases with no gene match: 5. The CDR3 consists of 15 residues.

This clone was detected a few times. This chain joins TRBV9 and TRBJ2-3; D is undetermined. The CDR3 extends over 13 amino acids. Germline CDR1 reads SGDLS; CDR2 reads YYNGEE. V was clipped by 2 bases and J by 5 bases, with 9 bases between them. DNA of the CDR3: TGTGCCAGCAGCGTCGGTCTATTAGATACGCAGTATTTT. The encoded protein is CASSVGLLDTQYF.

This chain connects TRBV6-5 to TRBJ2-1; D gene unclear. Germline values: CDR1 MNHEY, CDR2 SVGAGI. The CDR3 length is 15 residues. The ends were cut back, 5 bases at V and 0 bases at J, with 11 bases in the middle. CDR3 region: CASSPAWSSYNEQFF. DNA for the CDR3: TGTGCCAGCAGTCCAGCGTGGAGCTCCTACAATGAGCAGTTCTTC.

The V and J genes are TRBV6-8 and TRBJ2-1, with 8 bases matching TRBD1. This CDR3 has 14 residues. J gave up 6 bases and V 10 bases, and 11 bases lay outside the gene matches. CDR1 and CDR2 (germline): MNHGY, SAAAGT. CDR3 bases: TGTGCCAACCCATTTCGGACAGGGAGCAATGAGCAGTTCTTC. Amino acids: CANPFRTGSNEQFF.

This chain links TRBV2 with TRBJ2-1; 12 nucleotides match TRBD2. The germline V gene encodes CDR1 SNHLY and CDR2 FYNNEI. J gave up 7 bases and V 6 bases, and 7 bases lay outside the gene matches. The CDR3 spans 15 residues. CDR3 bases: TGTGCCAGCAGGGCCGGGACTAGCGGGCGAAATGAGCAGTTCTTC. Protein product: CASRAGTSGRNEQFF.

This chain uses TRBV25-1 with TRBJ2-3, with D uncertain. This CDR3 has 14 amino acids. Germline V gene data show CDR1 as MGHDK and CDR2 as SYGVNS. Trimming shortened V by 6 bases and J by 2 bases, and 12 bases separated the two germline ends. For the CDR3, the DNA is TGTGCCAGCAGCTTTAGGCGGTTCACAGATACGCAGTATTTT. This gives the protein CASSFRRFTDTQYF.

V is TRBV28 and J is TRBJ2-5, with 10 bases matching TRBD2. This CDR3 has 14 amino acids. Germline V lookup: CDR1 MDHEN, CDR2 SYDVKM. V shed 5 bases and J 8 bases; nucleotides not matched to a gene: 8. CDR3 protein: CASSPTSGLITQYF. The CDR3 bases are TGTGCCAGCAGTCCGACTAGCGGGCTTATCACCCAGTACTTC.

This sequence joins TRBV5-8 and TRBJ1-5, with D possibly matching TRBD1 (6 bases). The V gene lost 4 bases and the J gene lost 9 bases, with 20 bases spanning the gap. The CDR3 covers 15 residues. Germline CDR1 reads SGHTS; CDR2 reads YDEGEE. In nucleotides, the CDR3 is TGTGCCAGCAGCCCCGAATTAGGGGGAATCCCGCCCCAGCATTTT. Translation: CASSPELGGIPPQHF.

In this sample, this clone turned up once. The V call is TRBV20-1, the J call TRBJ1-1; D might be TRBD1 (6 bases). This CDR3 comprises 11 residues. V gave up 5 bases and J gave up 5 bases, with 9 bases separating them. Germline CDR1 reads DFQATT; CDR2 reads SNEGSKA (reference sequence). CDR3 nucleotide sequence: TGCAGTGCTTACAGGGAGACTGAAGCTTTCTTT. Protein product: CSAYRETEAFF.

The chain couples TRBV28 to TRBJ1-5; D is perhaps TRBD1 (5 bases). This CDR3 is built from 15 residues. Trimming pared 7 bases from V and 1 base from J, leaving 14 bases between. Germline assignment: CDR1 MDHEN and CDR2 SYDVKM. As DNA, the CDR3 is TGTGCCAGCACCGTCTGGGGCCCCAGCAATCAGCCCCAGCATTTT. Amino acids: CASTVWGPSNQPQHF.

J is TRBJ2-1 and V is TRBV10-3, with a weak D call TRBD1 (6 bases). The germline CDR1 and CDR2 sequences are ENHRY and SYGVKD. Deletions cut 3 bases from V and 5 bases from J, with 20 bases between. The CDR3 is 17 residues long. CDR3 coding DNA: TGTGCCATCAGTGAAAGGAGTGCAGGGGTGAGGAACAATGAGCAGTTCTTC. It translates to CAISERSAGVRNNEQFF.